This T cell receptor (beta chain) was sequenced for a study of T cells in narcolepsy. Generated by immunoSEQ multiplex PCR, the TCRdb table keeps only in-frame clones and is missing some. Of 20,000 to 30,000 clones in the sample, roughly 85% are singletons; the top ten hold roughly 10%. CDR1 and CDR2 (germline): SGHTA, FQGNSA. Between the trimmed V and J ends, which lost 2 bases and 0 bases, there was a span of 7 bases. This CDR3 comprises 15 residues. The chain recombines TRBV7-2 with TRBJ2-2; D is ambiguous. This TCR was sampled from a human donor in good health. The specimen was memory (CD45RA-) CD4+ T cells from blood. The CDR3 spells CASSLTHANTGELFF. For the CDR3, the DNA is TGTGCCAGCAGCTTAACCCACGCGAACACCGGGGAGCTGTTTTTT.